This T cell receptor (beta chain) was captured in a study of long-term antiretroviral therapy in people with HIV. Samples were assayed with immunoSEQ v3.0 at survey level. Measured with immunoSEQ multiplex PCR; TCRdb has only the in-frame clones, and not every one. The data show about 21,000 clones, around four fifths seen once. Every one of the donors gave at least one pre-ART PBMC sample and at least two post-ART PBMC samples. This clone has only a few counts. The sequenced sample was unsorted PBMCs, obtained 1.9 years after starting antiretroviral therapy. This sequence originates from a woman aged 50 to 60 with HIV.

CDR3 nucleotide sequence: TGTGCCAGCAGCCAGGGGCGGTTGGGGGCCAACGTCCTGACTTTC. Amino acid sequence: CASSQGRLGANVLTF. The chain recombines TRBV7-2 with TRBJ2-6, with D possibly TRBD1 on 6 matching bases. Trimming took off 5 bases at V and 4 bases at J, with 12 bases between the two ends. The CDR3 totals 15 residues. The germline V gene encodes CDR1 SGHTA and CDR2 FQGNSA.